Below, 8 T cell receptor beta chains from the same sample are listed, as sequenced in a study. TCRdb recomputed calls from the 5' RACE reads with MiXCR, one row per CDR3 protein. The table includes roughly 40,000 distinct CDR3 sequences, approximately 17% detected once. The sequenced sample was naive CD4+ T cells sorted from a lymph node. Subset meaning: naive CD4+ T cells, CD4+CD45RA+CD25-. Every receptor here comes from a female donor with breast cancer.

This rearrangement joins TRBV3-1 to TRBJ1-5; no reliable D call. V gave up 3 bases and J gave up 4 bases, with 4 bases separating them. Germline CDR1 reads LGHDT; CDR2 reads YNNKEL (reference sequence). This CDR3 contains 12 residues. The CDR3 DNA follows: TGTGCCAGCAGCCAGATGAATCAGCCCCAGCATTTT. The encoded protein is CASSQMNQPQHF.

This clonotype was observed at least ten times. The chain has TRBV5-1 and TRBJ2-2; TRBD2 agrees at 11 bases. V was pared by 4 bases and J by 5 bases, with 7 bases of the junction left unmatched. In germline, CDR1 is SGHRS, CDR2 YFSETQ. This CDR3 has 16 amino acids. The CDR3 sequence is CASSPPRLAGTGELFF. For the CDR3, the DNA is TGCGCCAGCAGCCCCCCTCGACTAGCGGGGACCGGGGAGCTGTTTTTT.

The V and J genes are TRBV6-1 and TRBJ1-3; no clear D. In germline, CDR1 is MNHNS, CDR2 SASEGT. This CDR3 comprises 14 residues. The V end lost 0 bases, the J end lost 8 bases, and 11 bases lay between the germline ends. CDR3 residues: CASSEALGIHTIYF. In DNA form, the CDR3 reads TGTGCCAGCAGTGAAGCATTGGGGATTCACACCATATATTTT.

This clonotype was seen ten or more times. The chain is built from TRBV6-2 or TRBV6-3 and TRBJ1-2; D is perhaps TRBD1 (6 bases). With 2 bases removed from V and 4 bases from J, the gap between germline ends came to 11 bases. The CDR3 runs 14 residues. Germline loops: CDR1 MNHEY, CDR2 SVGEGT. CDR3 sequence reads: CASSYGGRIYGYTF. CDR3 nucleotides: TGTGCCAGCAGTTACGGGGGGCGCATCTATGGCTACACCTTC.

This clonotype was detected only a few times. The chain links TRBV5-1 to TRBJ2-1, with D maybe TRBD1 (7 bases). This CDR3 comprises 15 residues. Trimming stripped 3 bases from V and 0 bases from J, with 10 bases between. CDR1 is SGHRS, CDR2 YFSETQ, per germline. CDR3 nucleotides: TGCGCCAGCAGCTCAGGGGGGAGCTCCTACAATGAGCAGTTCTTC. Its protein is CASSSGGSSYNEQFF.

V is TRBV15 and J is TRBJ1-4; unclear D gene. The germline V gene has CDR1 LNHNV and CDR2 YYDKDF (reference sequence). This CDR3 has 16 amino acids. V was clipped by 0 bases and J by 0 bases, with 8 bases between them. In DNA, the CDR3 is TGTGCCACCAGCAGAGATATCTATACAACTAATGAAAAACTGTTTTTT. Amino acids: CATSRDIYTTNEKLFF. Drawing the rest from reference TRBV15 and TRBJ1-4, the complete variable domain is DAMVIQNPRYQVTQFGKPVTLSCSQTLNHNVMYWYQQKSSQAPKLLFHYYDKDFNNEADTPDNFQSRRPNTSFCFLDIRSPGLGDTAMYLCATSRDIYTTNEKLFFGSGTQLSVL.

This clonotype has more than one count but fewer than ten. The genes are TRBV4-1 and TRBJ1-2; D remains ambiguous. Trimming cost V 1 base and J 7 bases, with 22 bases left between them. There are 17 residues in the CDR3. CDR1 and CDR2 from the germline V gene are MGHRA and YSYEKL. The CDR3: CASSQVDMGILTGGYTF. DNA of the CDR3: TGCGCCAGCAGCCAAGTGGATATGGGGATTTTAACTGGTGGCTACACCTTC.

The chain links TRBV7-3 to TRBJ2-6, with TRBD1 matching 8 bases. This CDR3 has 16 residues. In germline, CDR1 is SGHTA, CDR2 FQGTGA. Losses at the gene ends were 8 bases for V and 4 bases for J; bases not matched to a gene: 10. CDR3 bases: TGTGCCAGCTCACCACCGGACAGGGCCGGGGCCAACGTCCTGACTTTC. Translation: CASSPPDRAGANVLTF.